One sample yielded the 4 T cell receptor beta chains listed below, sequenced in a study of T cell responses to AZD1222 COVID-19 vaccine. The protocol was immunoSEQ multiplex PCR, while the TCRdb copy is restricted to in-frame clones and leaves out a portion. The profile covers approximately 100,000 clones, with 90% to 95% appearing a single time and approximately 4.8% taken by the ten largest. The sequencing used peripheral blood, collected on day 0 of AZD1222 vaccination. The source of these receptors is an adult in good health.

The chain combines TRBV7-2 with TRBJ1-2, with D possibly matching TRBD1 (5 bases). Trimming left V 5 bases short and J 4 bases short, with 20 bases between. The germline CDR1 and CDR2 sequences are SGHTA and FQGNSA. The CDR3 runs 16 residues. The CDR3 DNA reads TGTGCCAGCAGCCCGACCGGGACGAACCGTCTCTATGGCTACACCTTC. This gives the protein CASSPTGTNRLYGYTF.

This clone is a singleton in its sample. The V and J genes are TRBV18 and TRBJ2-5; the D is unclear. Trimming removed 1 base at V and 3 bases at J, with 9 bases between. From germline, CDR1 is KGHSH and CDR2 LQKENI. This CDR3 comprises 14 residues. The CDR3 loop reads CASSPLGSEETQYF. The CDR3 coding sequence is TGTGCCAGCTCACCACTAGGCTCGGAAGAGACCCAGTACTTC.

The chain has TRBV7-2 and TRBJ2-7; D is unresolved. Trimming removed 4 bases at V and 4 bases at J, with 14 bases between. The V gene's germline CDR1 is SGHTA and CDR2 FQGNSA. The CDR3 contains 14 residues. CDR3 sequence reads: CASSSPPGSYEQYF. CDR3 sequence (DNA): TGTGCCAGCAGCTCCCCCCCTGGTTCGTACGAGCAGTACTTC. Looking up the rest from reference TRBV7-2 and TRBJ2-7 gives the full variable domain: GAGVSQSPSNKVTEKGKDVELRCDPISGHTALYWYRQSLGQGLEFLIYFQGNSAPDKSGLPSDRFSAERTGGSVSTLTIQRTQQEDSAVYLCASSSPPGSYEQYFGPGTRLTVT.

The rearrangement links TRBV27 to TRBJ2-1, with TRBD1 matching 9 bases. V lost 10 bases and J lost 7; bases outside the gene matches: 5. CDR3 length: 12 residues. CDR1 and CDR2 (germline): MNHEY, SMNVEV (reference sequence). Here the CDR3 reads CATAGQGNEQFF. Here the CDR3 DNA reads TGTGCCACCGCCGGACAGGGGAATGAGCAGTTCTTC.